This is a list of T cell receptor beta chains from one sample in a study of blood T cell repertoires in COVID-19. The assay was immunoSEQ multiplex PCR, and TCRdb's table has in-frame clones only and misses some. The sample includes under 200,000 clones, over 70% of them seen just once. Sequenced material: PBMCs or T cells enriched from blood (not recorded which). All receptors derive from a man aged 45-65 years who had recovered from COVID-19. Both conserved end residues are part of each CDR3. The D gene is left open where the match is weak. Clone sizes are given selectively: once, few, many, or a class where the clone is expanded.

D,V,size,J,DNA,CDR3
TRBD1,TRBV28,-,TRBJ1-5,TGTGCCATCTGGGGGACAGGGAATCAGCCCCAGCATTTT,CAIWGTGNQPQHF
-,TRBV5-6,-,TRBJ1-2,TGTGCCAGCCAACGAGGGATTTATGGGAGCAGCTATGGCTACACCTTC,CASQRGIYGSSYGYTF
TRBD1,TRBV7-9,-,TRBJ2-5,TGTGCCAGCAGCTTAGGAGATAGGGGGCTTCAAGAGACCCAGTACTTC,CASSLGDRGLQETQYF
-,TRBV30,-,TRBJ1-3,TGTGCCTGGAGCAGAGGAAACACCATATATTTT,CAWSRGNTIYF
TRBD1,TRBV19,-,TRBJ2-7,TGTGCCAGTAGTGTACGGACAGGGACTCTCGAGCAGTACTTC,CASSVRTGTLEQYF
TRBD1,TRBV29-1,-,TRBJ1-1,TGCAGCGTGGAAAAAGGGTTCCCAGGGGGCATTATGAACACTGAAGCTTTCTTT,CSVEKGFPGGIMNTEAFF
-,TRBV7-6,-,TRBJ1-1,TGTGCCAGCAGCTTAGGAGCGGGCCCGGCGAACACTGAAGCTTTCTTT,CASSLGAGPANTEAFF
TRBD1,TRBV10-3,-,TRBJ2-7,TGTGCCATCAGAGAGCCGGGACAGGGGACTTCCTACGAGCAGTACTTC,CAIREPGQGTSYEQYF
-,TRBV7-3,-,TRBJ1-1,TGTGCCAGCAGTTTAACGAGGCAGGGTGAAGCTTTCTTT,CASSLTRQGEAFF
-,TRBV11-2,-,TRBJ2-1,TGTGCCAGCAGCTTTGGTCCTAGCAGGCAGTTCTTC,CASSFGPSRQFF
-,TRBV11-2,-,TRBJ2-6,TGTGCCAGCAGCTTAGAACGAGTTGGGGCCAACGTCCTGACTTTC,CASSLERVGANVLTF
-,TRBV19,once,TRBJ2-5,TGTGCCAGTAGTAAACAGGGACCCCAAGAGACCCAGTACTTC,CASSKQGPQETQYF
-,TRBV5-4,-,TRBJ2-3,TGTGCCAGCGCAAAGACGGGTAGCACAGATACGCAGTATTTT,CASAKTGSTDTQYF
-,TRBV19,few,TRBJ2-5,TGTGCCAGTAGTGTTCGGGGTGTGGAGACCCAGTACTTC,CASSVRGVETQYF
-,TRBV25-1,-,TRBJ2-1,TGTGCCAGCAGCAGTGGGGTAAAGCGGCAATTTAATGAGCAGTTCTTC,CASSSGVKRQFNEQFF
TRBD2,TRBV3-1/TRBV3-2,-,TRBJ2-1,TGTGCCAGCAGCCAAGGGCTAGCGGGGGGGTACAATGAGCAGTTCTTC,CASSQGLAGGYNEQFF
-,TRBV2,-,TRBJ2-3,TGTGCCAGCAACGACACCCCAAAACGGTATTTT,CASNDTPKRYF
-,TRBV7-7,-,TRBJ2-1,TGTGCCAGCAGCCAGGGGGGACCCAATGAGCAGTTCTTC,CASSQGGPNEQFF
-,TRBV5-1,-,TRBJ2-7,TGCGCCAGCAGCTCGGAACAGGGTCGCAACTACGAGCAGTACTTC,CASSSEQGRNYEQYF
-,TRBV9,-,TRBJ1-6,TGTGCCACAAACCGGGGGGGTGATAATTCACCCCTCCACTTT,CATNRGGDNSPLHF
TRBD1,TRBV19,-,TRBJ1-1,TGTGCCAGTAGTACAGACAGGGGGGCCACTGAAGCTTTCTTT,CASSTDRGATEAFF
-,TRBV28,-,TRBJ1-5,TGTGCCAGCAGTCCTCTCGGGGAGCCCCAGCATTTT,CASSPLGEPQHF
TRBD2,TRBV7-3,-,TRBJ2-7,TGTGCCAGCAGCCAGGCCCCTACTAGCGTTTACGAGCAGTACTTC,CASSQAPTSVYEQYF
TRBD1,TRBV10-3,-,TRBJ2-2,TGTGCCATCAGTCGAAGGGGGCAAAACACCGGGGAGCTGTTTTTT,CAISRRGQNTGELFF
TRBD1,TRBV19,-,TRBJ2-1,TGTGCCAGTAGGAGGGGACAGGCCCTCTACAATGAGCAGTTCTTC,CASRRGQALYNEQFF
-,TRBV18,-,TRBJ1-1,TGTGCCAGCTCACCACTTTCACAGGGGAACACTGAAGCTTTCTTT,CASSPLSQGNTEAFF
-,TRBV11-1,-,TRBJ1-3,TGTGCCAGCAGCTTAGAGTTCGGGACTGGAAACACCATATATTTT,CASSLEFGTGNTIYF
TRBD1,TRBV5-1,-,TRBJ2-3,TGCGCCAGCAGACGACAGGGGGGGACTGGCACAGATACGCAGTATTTT,CASRRQGGTGTDTQYF
-,TRBV6-2/TRBV6-3,-,TRBJ1-5,TGTGCCAGCAGTTACTCCCCGCCAGATCAGCCCCAGCATTTT,CASSYSPPDQPQHF
TRBD2,TRBV7-3,-,TRBJ2-5,TGTGCCAGCAGCCAAGCGGGAGGAGAAGGAGAGACCCAGTACTTC,CASSQAGGEGETQYF
-,TRBV2,-,TRBJ2-7,TGTGCCAGCAGTGCCCCGCCACCGCAAACGAGCGAGCAGTACTTC,CASSAPPPQTSEQYF
TRBD1,TRBV28,-,TRBJ2-7,TGTGCCAGCAGTTTATCAGGGGGAAGAACCTACGAGCAGTACTTC,CASSLSGGRTYEQYF
TRBD1,TRBV28,-,TRBJ1-5,TGTGCCAGCAGTGGACAGGGTGGGCGCAATCAGCCCCAGCATTTT,CASSGQGGRNQPQHF
-,TRBV5-1,once,TRBJ1-3,TGCGCCAGCAGCCCTGGACGGACAGGAAACACCATATATTTT,CASSPGRTGNTIYF
-,TRBV28,few,TRBJ1-1,TGTGCCAGCGAATTGGAAACGGGACTCATGAACACTGAAGCTTTCTTT,CASELETGLMNTEAFF
-,TRBV5-4,-,TRBJ1-1,TGTGCCAGCACCCCGGGGAGGGGGAAGACTGAAGCTTTCTTT,CASTPGRGKTEAFF
-,TRBV27,few,TRBJ1-5,TGTGCCAGCAGTCCCGGGGTTTTTGGGCCCCAGCATTTT,CASSPGVFGPQHF
-,TRBV5-4,-,TRBJ2-7,TGTGCCAGCAGCTCTGGGCAGGGTCGATACGAGCAGTACTTC,CASSSGQGRYEQYF
-,TRBV6-1,-,TRBJ1-1,TGTGCCAGCAGTGAAGGTTGGGCCCCGGGGGGAGCTTTCTTT,CASSEGWAPGGAFF
TRBD2,TRBV11-3,-,TRBJ2-1,TGTGCCAGCAGCCGGGGTGGGACTATCTACAATGAGCAGTTCTTC,CASSRGGTIYNEQFF
TRBD2,TRBV7-6,-,TRBJ2-2,TGTGCCAGCAGTACCAGACTAGCGGCGAACACCGGGGAGCTGTTTTTT,CASSTRLAANTGELFF
-,TRBV28,-,TRBJ2-7,TGTGCCAGCAGTAACTCCAGGAGGACCTACGAGCAGTACTTC,CASSNSRRTYEQYF
TRBD2,TRBV7-8,-,TRBJ2-5,TGTGCCAGCAGCTTGGCTAGCGGGAGGGCCCTAGAGACCCAGTACTTC,CASSLASGRALETQYF
TRBD2,TRBV6-5,-,TRBJ2-2,TGTGCCAGCAGCTCGACTAGCGTGAACACCGGGGAGCTGTTTTTT,CASSSTSVNTGELFF
-,TRBV2,-,TRBJ1-4,TGTGCCAGCATATCTTTTGAAAAACTGTTTTTT,CASISFEKLFF
-,TRBV5-1,once,TRBJ2-7,TGCGCCAGCAGCTTAATAATGGACGGGAGACCCTACGAGCAGTACTTC,CASSLIMDGRPYEQYF
-,TRBV23-1,-,TRBJ1-2,TGCGCCAGCAGTCTACGGGACTATTCCTATGGCTACACCTTC,CASSLRDYSYGYTF
-,TRBV5-1,-,TRBJ2-1,TGCGCCAGCACCGTAGGGGCGGGGAGTATCAATGAGCAGTTCTTC,CASTVGAGSINEQFF
TRBD1,TRBV3-1/TRBV3-2,-,TRBJ1-2,TGTGCCAGCAGCGCGGGACAGGGGTCTGGCTACACCTTC,CASSAGQGSGYTF
-,TRBV19,-,TRBJ1-5,-,CASQKNQGTISPSIF
-,TRBV14,-,TRBJ2-7,TGTGCCAGCAGCCAAGAACAGCACTACGAGCAGTACTTC,CASSQEQHYEQYF